The TCR beta chain under discussion was sequenced for a study of blood T cell repertoires in COVID-19. Only in-frame clones appear in the TCRdb table, and some are missing; sequencing was by immunoSEQ multiplex PCR. The data show roughly 250,000 clones, with 75% to 90% seen just once and roughly 3.3% held by the top ten. The CDR3 spans 11 residues. Trimming left V 5 bases short and J 5 bases short, with 6 bases between. Per germline, CDR1 SNHLY and CDR2 FYNNEI. The clonotype comes from a woman between 35 and 50 years old with acute COVID-19. The sequencing input was PBMCs or T cells enriched from blood (not recorded which). This sequence joins TRBV2 and TRBJ1-2; D ambiguous. CDR3 region: CASSLTYGYTF. For the CDR3, the DNA is TGTGCCAGCAGTCTCACATATGGCTACACCTTC.